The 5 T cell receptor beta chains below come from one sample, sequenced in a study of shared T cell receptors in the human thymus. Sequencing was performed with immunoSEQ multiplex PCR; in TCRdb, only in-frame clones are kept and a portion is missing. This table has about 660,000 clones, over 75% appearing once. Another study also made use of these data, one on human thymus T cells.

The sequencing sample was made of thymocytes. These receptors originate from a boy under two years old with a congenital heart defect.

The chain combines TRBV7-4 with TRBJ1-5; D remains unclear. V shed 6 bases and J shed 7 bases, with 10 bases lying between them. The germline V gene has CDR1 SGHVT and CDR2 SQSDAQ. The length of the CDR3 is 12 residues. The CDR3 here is CASRLLQQPQHF. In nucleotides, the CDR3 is TGTGCCAGCAGGTTACTACAGCAGCCCCAGCATTTT.

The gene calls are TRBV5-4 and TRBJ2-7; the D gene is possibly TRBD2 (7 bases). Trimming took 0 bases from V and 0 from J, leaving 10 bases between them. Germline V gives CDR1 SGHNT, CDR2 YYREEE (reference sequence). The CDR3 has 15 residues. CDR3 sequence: CASSLEGGGSYEQYF. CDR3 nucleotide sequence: TGTGCCAGCAGCTTGGAGGGAGGGGGCTCCTACGAGCAGTACTTC.

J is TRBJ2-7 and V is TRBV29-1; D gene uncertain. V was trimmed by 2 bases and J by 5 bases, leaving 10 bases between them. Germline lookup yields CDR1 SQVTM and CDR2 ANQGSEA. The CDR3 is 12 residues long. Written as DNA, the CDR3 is TGCAGCGTTGAAACACAGACCAACGAGCAGTACTTC. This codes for CSVETQTNEQYF.

The CDR3 protein is CASSLGTSLPYEQYF. CDR3 DNA sequence: TGTGCCAGCAGCTTGGGGACATCACTACCCTACGAGCAGTACTTC. This chain joins TRBV5-6 and TRBJ2-7, with TRBD1 as a possible D gene (5 bases). V lost 0 bases and J 2 bases, leaving 12 bases between the germline ends. The CDR3 spans 15 residues. Germline V gene data show CDR1 as SGHDT and CDR2 as YYEEEE.

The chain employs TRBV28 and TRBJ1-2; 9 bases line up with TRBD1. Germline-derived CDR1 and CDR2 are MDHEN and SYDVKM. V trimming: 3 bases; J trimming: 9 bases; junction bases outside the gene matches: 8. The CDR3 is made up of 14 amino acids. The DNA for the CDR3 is TGTGCCAGCAGTTTGGTGACAGGGGGATCGCGCTACACCTTC. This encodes CASSLVTGGSRYTF.